This record concerns one T cell receptor (beta chain) sequence. Its antigen is as yet unknown. From the roughly 110-subject validation cohort, which was separate from the approximately 700-subject first cohort, the donors were drawn. Trimming removed 6 bases from V and 8 bases from J, with 17 bases in between. Looked up from germline, CDR1 is LNHDA and CDR2 is SQIVND (reference sequence). This CDR3 region has 14 residues. The table came from immunoSEQ multiplex PCR; TCRdb's copy has only in-frame clones and leaves some out. The sample has more than 70,000 clones, approximately 94% seen once. These data are taken from a study of cytomegalovirus exposure and HLA in healthy donors. Study results and caveats: A few chains tied to CMV proved CMV antigen-specific in vitro. The listing of roughly 160 TCR beta chains classed them as cytomegalovirus-associated.

This sequence originates from a woman between 18 and 30 years old in good health and CMV-seronegative. Sample: PBMCs. The rearrangement uses TRBV19 and TRBJ2-1; D remains unclear. This chain's CDR3 is CASSANPHVDEQFF. The CDR3 region has the DNA TGTGCCAGTAGCGCGAACCCCCACGTCGATGAGCAGTTCTTC.